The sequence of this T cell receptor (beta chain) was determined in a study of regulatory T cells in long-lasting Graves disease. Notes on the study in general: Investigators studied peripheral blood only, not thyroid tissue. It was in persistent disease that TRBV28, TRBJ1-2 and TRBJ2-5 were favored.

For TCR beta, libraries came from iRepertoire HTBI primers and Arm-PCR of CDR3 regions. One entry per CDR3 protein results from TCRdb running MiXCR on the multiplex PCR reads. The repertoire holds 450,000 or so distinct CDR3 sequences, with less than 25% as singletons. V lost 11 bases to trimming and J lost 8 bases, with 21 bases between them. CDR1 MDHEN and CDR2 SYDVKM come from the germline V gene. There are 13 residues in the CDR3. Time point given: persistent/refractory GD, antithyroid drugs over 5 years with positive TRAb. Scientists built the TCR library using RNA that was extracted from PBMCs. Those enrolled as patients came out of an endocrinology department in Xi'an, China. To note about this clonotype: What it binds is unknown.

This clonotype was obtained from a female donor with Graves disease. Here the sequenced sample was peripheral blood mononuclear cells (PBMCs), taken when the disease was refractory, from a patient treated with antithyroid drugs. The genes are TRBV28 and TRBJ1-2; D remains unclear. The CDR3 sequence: CAAAPAPGWGYTF. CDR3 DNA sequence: TGTGCCGCAGCTCCAGCCCCCGGGTGGGGCTACACCTTC.